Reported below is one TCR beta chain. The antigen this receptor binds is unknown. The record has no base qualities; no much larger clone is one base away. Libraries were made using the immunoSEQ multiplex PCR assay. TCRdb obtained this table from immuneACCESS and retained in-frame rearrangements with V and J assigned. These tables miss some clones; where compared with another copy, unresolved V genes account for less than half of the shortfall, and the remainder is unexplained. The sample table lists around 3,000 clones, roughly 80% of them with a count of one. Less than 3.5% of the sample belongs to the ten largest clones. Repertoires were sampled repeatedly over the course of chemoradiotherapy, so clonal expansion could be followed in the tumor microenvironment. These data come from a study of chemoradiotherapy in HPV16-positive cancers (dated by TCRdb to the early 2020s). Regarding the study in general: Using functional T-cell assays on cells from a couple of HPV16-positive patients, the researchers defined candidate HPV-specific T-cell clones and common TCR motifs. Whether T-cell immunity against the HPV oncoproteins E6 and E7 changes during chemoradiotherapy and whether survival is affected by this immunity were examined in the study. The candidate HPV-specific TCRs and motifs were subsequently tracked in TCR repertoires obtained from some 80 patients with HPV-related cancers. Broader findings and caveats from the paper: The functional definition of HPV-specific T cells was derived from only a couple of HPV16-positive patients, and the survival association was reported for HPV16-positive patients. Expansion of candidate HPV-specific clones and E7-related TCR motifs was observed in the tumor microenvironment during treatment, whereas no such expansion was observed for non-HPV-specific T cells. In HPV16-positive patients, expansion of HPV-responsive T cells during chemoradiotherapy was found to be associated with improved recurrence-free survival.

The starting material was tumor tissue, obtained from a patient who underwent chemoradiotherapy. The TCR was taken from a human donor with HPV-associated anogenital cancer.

The sequenced DNA is TGCAGTGTCCAGGGTCCGTCCGAGCAGTACTTC. Translated, it gives CSVQGPSEQYF. The sequence is built from TRBV20-1 and TRBJ2-7, and the D gene may be TRBD1, 5 bases matching. The V and J ends are trimmed by 7 bases and 6 bases, leaving 13 bases between them. The CDR3 numbers 11 residues from cysteine through phenylalanine. This entry keeps only the CDR3 DNA: 33 bases, framed from base 1. CDR1 is given as DFQATT and CDR2 as SNEGSKA, both from the germline V gene (reference sequence).